The 32 T cell receptor beta chains presented below share a single source sample, sequenced in a study of metastatic and nonmetastatic thyroid tumors. Through MiXCR, TCRdb re-clonotyped the PCR reads. The sample lists some 23,000 clones, about 20% occurring once. Thyroid surgery was performed in patients who had received no treatment beforehand. Sequenced sample: adjacent normal tissue. These receptors originate from a female donor with papillary thyroid cancer or a benign thyroid nodule (not recorded which). Some clones in this sample may be carry-over from other donors' samples.

In its sample, this clone was seen many times. In DNA form, the CDR3 reads TGCAGTGCTAGTCCCAACCACAATGAGCAGTTCTTC. Protein product: CSASPNHNEQFF. The V call is TRBV20-1, the J call TRBJ2-1; D uncertain. CDR1 and CDR2 (germline): DFQATT, SNEGSKA (reference sequence). The CDR3 consists of 12 residues. Trimming removed 3 bases at V and 5 bases at J, with 8 bases between.

To note about this clone: At one end the junction does not follow the germline gene, possibly because of a read error. The genes are TRBV19 and TRBJ1-1, with a possible D match to TRBD1 (6 bases). CDR3 length equals 13 residues. CDR1 is LNHDA and CDR2 is SQIVND in the germline V gene (reference sequence). CDR3 sequence: CPSSITGGNEAFF. CDR3 coding DNA: TGTCCCAGTAGTATTACCGGGGGCAATGAAGCTTTCTTT.

Many counts were recorded for this clone. This chain uses TRBV3-1 with TRBJ2-2; TRBD2 matches at 8 bases. V was clipped by 3 bases and J by 0 bases; unmatched bases: 3. The CDR3 totals 16 residues. CDR1 and CDR2 (germline): LGHDT, YNNKEL (reference sequence). In nucleotides, the CDR3 is TGTGCCAGCAGCCAGCTAGCGGGTGCGAACACCGGGGAGCTGTTTTTT. Translation: CASSQLAGANTGELFF.

This clone has a count of ten or more. The chain joins TRBV29-1 to TRBJ1-2, with TRBD1 matching 10 bases. Germline CDR1 and CDR2: SQVTM and ANQGSEA. J lost 2 bases, V lost 4 bases, and 4 bases had no gene match. The CDR3 extends over 14 amino acids. The CDR3 spells CSVGLGQGNYGYTF. The DNA for the CDR3 is TGCAGCGTTGGACTGGGACAGGGGAACTATGGCTACACCTTC.

The rearrangement joins TRBV6-2 or TRBV6-3 to TRBJ1-1; the match to TRBD1 covers 7 bases. The V and J ends lost 6 bases and 3 bases, in that order; junction bases with no gene match: 1. The CDR3 spans 12 residues. Germline CDR1 is MNHEY and CDR2 is SVGEGT. CDR3 nucleotide sequence: TGTGCCAGCAGACAGGGGTACACTGAAGCTTTCTTT. This encodes CASRQGYTEAFF.

This clone was seen ten or more times. The chain employs TRBV30 and TRBJ2-7, with 12 bases identical to TRBD2. Trimming cost V 1 base and J 0 bases; bases outside gene matches: 7. Germline loops: CDR1 GTSNPN, CDR2 SVGIG (reference sequence). This CDR3 is built from 17 residues. CDR3 region: CAWSAPRTSGNSYEQYF. For the CDR3, the DNA is TGTGCCTGGAGTGCCCCCCGGACTAGCGGGAACTCCTACGAGCAGTACTTC.

In this sample, this clone turned up many times. Other DNA sequences in this specimen translate into the identical CDR3. V gene TRBV4-1 combines with J gene TRBJ2-6; possibly TRBD1 for D (6 bases). This CDR3 contains 19 residues. The V end lost 1 base, the J end lost 0 bases, and 16 bases lay between the germline ends. Germline lookup yields CDR1 MGHRA and CDR2 YSYEKL. The CDR3 nucleotides are TGCGCCAGCAGCCAAGGAATAGGGACACCGAGCTCTGGGGCCAACGTCCTGACTTTC. Translation: CASSQGIGTPSSGANVLTF.

Details on this clone: Germline is not matched at one junction end, which may reflect a read error. The chain joins TRBV7-2 to TRBJ2-7; TRBD2 is a possible D gene (5 bases). The CDR3 is 14 amino acids. CDR1 is SGHTA, CDR2 FQGNSA, per germline. CDR3 sequence (DNA): TGTGCCAGCAGCTTAGACGCGGGCGCTCCCACTGAGGACTTC. It translates to CASSLDAGAPTEDF.

This clone showed up many times. The chain carries TRBV4-1 and TRBJ2-5; D might be TRBD2 (5 bases). With 6 bases removed from V and 5 bases from J, the gap between germline ends came to 19 bases. The CDR3 loop spans 15 amino acids. Germline CDR1 reads MGHRA; CDR2 reads YSYEKL. The CDR3 spells CASSHGVSGLETQYF. CDR3 DNA sequence: TGCGCCAGCAGTCACGGGGTCTCCGGTCTGGAGACCCAGTACTTC.

This clone has at least ten counts. This rearrangement joins TRBV10-3 to TRBJ1-3, with no clear D. CDR3 length: 16 amino acids. The germline CDR1 and CDR2 sequences are ENHRY and SYGVKD. Trimming took off 2 bases at V and 0 bases at J, with 11 bases between the two ends. CDR3 residues: CAISEGPGFSGNTIYF. The CDR3 bases are TGTGCCATCAGTGAGGGACCCGGATTCTCTGGAAACACCATATATTTT.

The table lists this clone with many counts. J is TRBJ2-7 and V is TRBV15; D remains unclear. This CDR3 contains 16 residues. Per the germline V gene, CDR1 is LNHNV and CDR2 is YYDKDF (reference sequence). The ends were cut back, 5 bases at V and 0 bases at J, with 17 bases in the middle. CDR3 sequence (DNA): TGTGCCACCAGCGGAACGATCAACCCGAGCTCCTACGAGCAGTACTTC. Translating it yields CATSGTINPSSYEQYF. The full variable domain, completed using reference TRBV15 and TRBJ2-7, is DAMVIQNPRYQVTQFGKPVTLSCSQTLNHNVMYWYQQKSSQAPKLLFHYYDKDFNNEADTPDNFQSRRPNTSFCFLDIRSPGLGDTAMYLCATSGTINPSSYEQYFGPGTRLTVT.

This clone was recorded many times. The sample carries other DNA sequences with the same CDR3. The V call is TRBV27, the J call TRBJ2-7, with D tentatively TRBD1 or TRBD2 (5 bases each). The CDR3 consists of 15 residues. The V end was cut by 7 bases, the J end by 7 bases, with 23 bases between. Germline V gene lookup returns CDR1 MNHEY and CDR2 SMNVEV (reference sequence). The CDR3 DNA sequence: TGTGCCAGCAAGAGCTCCGGGACGCAAAACTGGGAGCAGTACTTC. Its protein product is CASKSSGTQNWEQYF.

Remarks on this clone: The junction shows a germline mismatch at one end, possibly a read error. This rearrangement joins TRBV10-3 to TRBJ2-7; TRBD2 aligns across 9 bases. Germline loops: CDR1 ENHRY, CDR2 SYGVKD. The CDR3 loop spans 15 amino acids. Here the CDR3 DNA reads TGTGACATCAGTGAGCATAGCGGGAGCGGCTACGAGCAGTACTTC. Translated: CDISEHSGSGYEQYF.

The chain carries TRBV9 and TRBJ2-7, with D perhaps TRBD1 or TRBD2 (5 bases each). The V gene lost 0 bases and the J gene lost 10 bases, with 14 bases spanning the gap. The germline CDR1 and CDR2 sequences are SGDLS and YYNGEE. The CDR3 length is 13 residues. CDR3 nucleotide sequence: TGTGCCAGCAGCGTAGGGGACGGCGTTTTACAGTACTTC. This encodes CASSVGDGVLQYF.

This clone was counted ten times or more. A much larger clone sits a single nucleotide away, making a read error possible. Other DNA sequences in the same sample also yield this CDR3. The chain is built from TRBV25-1 and TRBJ2-1; 8 bases line up with TRBD1. Germline loops: CDR1 MGHDK, CDR2 SYGVNS. The CDR3 runs 16 residues. J gave up 9 bases and V 4 bases, and 14 bases lay outside the gene matches. CDR3 DNA: TGTGCCAGCAGTGGGGGACAGGCCCTCCTTAACAGTGAGCAGTTCTTC. Translated: CASSGGQALLNSEQFF.

This clone is medium-sized (0.01 to 0.1%) in the sample. The chain's CDR3 is CASSASGRAYNEQFF. The DNA of the CDR3 is TGTGCCAGCAGTGCTAGCGGGAGGGCCTACAATGAGCAGTTCTTC. V gene TRBV6-1 combines with J gene TRBJ2-1, with 12 bases identical to TRBD2. V gave up 4 bases and J gave up 2 bases; unmatched junction bases: 0. The CDR3 spans 15 residues. Germline V CDR1 and CDR2: MNHNS, SASEGT.

Ten or more counts support this clone. This sequence joins TRBV7-6 and TRBJ2-1; D remains ambiguous. The germline V and J ends were trimmed by 5 bases and 5 bases, with 10 bases remaining between them. The CDR3 runs to 13 residues. Per germline, CDR1 SGHVS and CDR2 FNYEAQ. The CDR3 loop reads CASSLLGDNEQFF. The CDR3 DNA sequence: TGTGCCAGCAGCCTCCTTGGGGACAATGAGCAGTTCTTC.

On this clone: The junction and the germline gene differ at one end; a read error may be behind it. The chain is built from TRBV7-2 and TRBJ2-3; D is tentatively TRBD1 or TRBD2 (6 bases each). The CDR3 spans 19 residues. Germline CDR1 is SGHTA and CDR2 is FQGNSA. The CDR3 sequence is CASSLSRGRTTHSTYTQYF. Written as DNA, the CDR3 is TGTGCCAGCAGCTTATCCCGGGGGCGCACTACACATAGCACATATACGCAGTATTTT.

This clone is labeled medium-sized. This rearrangement joins TRBV6-6 to TRBJ1-2; maybe TRBD1 (5 bases). V shed 0 bases and J shed 4 bases, with 9 bases lying between them. Germline-derived CDR1 and CDR2 are MNHNY and SVGAGI (reference sequence). This CDR3 region has 14 residues. The CDR3 coding sequence is TGTGCCAGCAGTTACTCGAGGGGAATCTATGGCTACACCTTC. It codes for CASSYSRGIYGYTF.

The rearrangement links TRBV29-1 to TRBJ2-6; a weak D match, TRBD2 (5 bases). The V end lost 6 bases, the J end lost 2 bases, and 8 bases lay between the germline ends. The CDR3 sequence is 13 residues long. CDR1 and CDR2 from the germline V gene are SQVTM and ANQGSEA. The chain's CDR3 is CSVAVAGANVLTF. The CDR3 DNA follows: TGCAGCGTAGCGGTAGCTGGGGCCAACGTCCTGACTTTC. Filled out from reference TRBV29-1 and TRBJ2-6, the complete variable domain reads SAVISQKPSRDICQRGTSLTIQCQVDSQVTMMFWYRQQPGQSLTLIATANQGSEATYESGFVIDKFPISRPNLTFSTLTVSNMSPEDSSIYLCSVAVAGANVLTFGAGSRLTVL.

This clone was counted ten times or more. The chain joins TRBV13 to TRBJ1-4; no reliable D call. Per germline, CDR1 PRHDT and CDR2 FYEKMQ (reference sequence). The ends were cut back, 5 bases at V and 9 bases at J, with 10 bases in the middle. The CDR3 covers 12 residues. The CDR3 here is CASSLHGKKLFF. DNA of the CDR3: TGTGCCAGCAGCCTGCACGGGAAAAAACTGTTTTTT.

Many counts were recorded for this clone. The sample carries other DNA sequences with the same CDR3. The J gene is TRBJ1-2, the V gene TRBV29-1, with 9 positions matching TRBD1. Germline-derived CDR1 and CDR2 are SQVTM and ANQGSEA. The CDR3 sequence is 13 residues long. The V segment lost 4 bases and the J segment 0 bases; nucleotides outside the gene matches: 0. The CDR3 DNA sequence: TGCAGCGTTGGGACAGGGGCTAACTATGGCTACACCTTC. It encodes CSVGTGANYGYTF.

This clone was recorded many times. This chain's CDR3 is CASSPSGPNTGELFF. The DNA of the CDR3 is TGCGCCAGCAGCCCTAGCGGGCCGAACACCGGGGAGCTGTTTTTT. V usage is TRBV5-1 and J usage is TRBJ2-2, with 8 bases matching TRBD2. The germline V gene encodes CDR1 SGHRS and CDR2 YFSETQ. This CDR3 region has 15 residues. The V and J ends lost 4 bases and 0 bases, in that order; junction bases with no gene match: 2.

In regard to this clone: A single base separates this from a much larger clone, so it may be a read error. V is TRBV5-1 and J is TRBJ2-1, with D maybe TRBD2 (6 bases). Trimming pared 3 bases from V and 2 bases from J, leaving 15 bases between. The V gene's germline CDR1 is SGHRS and CDR2 YFSETQ. The CDR3 has 16 amino acids. The CDR3: CASSSRTIGTYNEQFF. CDR3 bases: TGCGCCAGCAGCTCGAGGACTATCGGTACCTACAATGAGCAGTTCTTC.

Comment on this clone: The junction and the germline gene differ at one end; a read error may be behind it. The rearrangement joins TRBV2 to TRBJ1-5; D is uncertain. There are 17 residues in the CDR3. Germline CDR1 is SNHLY and CDR2 is FYNNEI. The CDR3 coding sequence is TGTGCAAGCATTGAAGCGTGGCTCTCCATAAGCAATCAGCCCCAGCATTTT. Translated, it gives CASIEAWLSISNQPQHF.

V is TRBV20-1 and J is TRBJ1-5; no reliable D call. Germline CDR1 DFQATT, CDR2 SNEGSKA (reference sequence). V dropped 4 bases and J dropped 6 bases, with 16 bases sitting between them. CDR3 length equals 14 residues. This CDR3 reads CSATPVGLSQPQHF. DNA for the CDR3: TGCAGTGCTACCCCAGTGGGCTTGAGTCAGCCCCAGCATTTT.

This clone came up once. The junction shows a germline mismatch at one end, possibly a read error. The chain recombines TRBV7-7 with TRBJ2-1; 9 bases align to TRBD1. CDR3 length equals 14 residues. Germline V lookup: CDR1 SSHAT, CDR2 FNYEAQ (reference sequence). CDR3 DNA sequence: TGTGCTAGCAGCCGCGGACAGGGGAACAATGAGCAGTTCTTC. Translated: CASSRGQGNNEQFF. The complete variable domain, with remaining parts taken from reference TRBV7-7 and TRBJ2-1, reads GAGVSQSPRYKVTKRGQDVTLRCDPISSHATLYWYQQALGQGPEFLTYFNYEAQPDKSGLPSDRFSAERPEGSISTLTIQRTEQRDSAMYRCASSRGQGNNEQFFGPGTRLTVL.

This clone was picked up many times. The chain combines TRBV15 with TRBJ1-4; 7 nucleotides match TRBD1. V shed 8 bases and J 5 bases; nucleotides not matched to a gene: 2. The CDR3 loop spans 12 amino acids. Per germline, CDR1 LNHNV and CDR2 YYDKDF (reference sequence). The CDR3 sequence: CATQQGNEKLFF. The CDR3 bases are TGTGCCACCCAACAGGGGAATGAAAAACTGTTTTTT.

As to this clone: Germline is not matched at one junction end, which may reflect a read error. The V call is TRBV20-1, the J call TRBJ2-2; no clear D gene. Germline-derived CDR1 and CDR2 are DFQATT and SNEGSKA (reference sequence). This CDR3 region has 11 residues. The chain's CDR3 is CSAREGGELSF. Written as DNA, the CDR3 is TGCAGTGCTAGAGAGGGCGGTGAGCTGTCTTTT.

This clone was seen many times. The V gene is TRBV5-1, the J gene TRBJ2-7, with 10 bases that match TRBD1. J gave up 6 bases and V 4 bases, and 7 bases lay outside the gene matches. Germline assignment: CDR1 SGHRS and CDR2 YFSETQ. The CDR3 length is 14 residues. CDR3 sequence reads: CASSGTGTGAEQYF. The CDR3 DNA sequence: TGCGCCAGCAGCGGAACCGGGACAGGGGCCGAGCAGTACTTC.

The gene calls are TRBV6-1 and TRBJ2-7; 7 bases map to TRBD1. The J segment lost 6 bases and the V segment lost 5 bases, leaving 13 bases of the junction unmatched. The CDR3 length is 15 residues. Germline V gives CDR1 MNHNS, CDR2 SASEGT. The CDR3 nucleotides read TGTGCCAGCAGTATCCTCCGGGACAGAAATTTCGAGCAGTACTTC. Encoded protein: CASSILRDRNFEQYF.

This clone was detected a few times. The CDR3 carries no conserved terminal phenylalanine or tryptophan, so it likely arises from a read error. This sequence joins TRBV27 and TRBJ1-1; D remains ambiguous. This CDR3 is built from 15 residues. Per germline, CDR1 MNHEY and CDR2 SMNVEV (reference sequence). The chain's CDR3 is CASSLGVQMNTEAFS. In nucleotides, the CDR3 is TGCGCCAGCAGTTTGGGCGTACAAATGAACACTGAAGCTTTCTCT.